These T cell receptor beta chains were read from a single sample in a study of blood T cell repertoires in COVID-19. This table comes from immunoSEQ multiplex PCR, and its TCRdb copy is limited to in-frame clones, with some not included. The table has about 150,000 clones, around four fifths seen once; the top ten hold roughly 5%. Sequencing was performed on PBMCs or T cells enriched from blood (not recorded which). All receptors derive from a man aged 65 to 79 who had been exposed to COVID-19. CDR3s include the opening cysteine and the closing phenylalanine or tryptophan. Each record gives: D gene, V gene, J gene, clone size, CDR3 DNA, CDR3 protein. The D gene is left open where the match is weak. Size values are once, few and many counts, or a class for expanded clones, and some rows have none.

>TRBD2|TRBV3-1/TRBV3-2|TRBJ2-2|-
TGTGCCAGCACGACATCTAGCGGGAGGGCCGGGGGAACCGGGGAGCTGTTTTTT
CASTTSSGRAGGTGELFF
>TRBD2|TRBV7-9|TRBJ2-1|-
TGTGCCAGCAGCCCCCCGGGGCTAGCGGGAGGAGGTGAGCAGTTCTTC
CASSPPGLAGGGEQFF
>TRBD2|TRBV5-6|TRBJ2-7|-
TGTGCCAGCAGTCTAGCGGGGGGGCCCAACGAGCAGTACTTC
CASSLAGGPNEQYF
>TRBD2|TRBV11-2|TRBJ2-1|-
TGTGCCAGCAGCAACGGGCGGGAGCGGATCGATGAGCAGTTCTTC
CASSNGRERIDEQFF
>TRBD1|TRBV27|TRBJ2-1|-
TGTGCCAGCAGCGGGACAGGGGGCGTCATTACCAATGAGCAGTTCTTC
CASSGTGGVITNEQFF
>-|TRBV6-2/TRBV6-3|TRBJ1-2|-
TGTGCCAGCAGTTACGGGGGCATGACTCACTATGGCTACACCTTC
CASSYGGMTHYGYTF
>-|TRBV4-1|TRBJ2-5|once
TGCGCCAGCAGCCAAGATGGCCGGCGCGGGGCTCCCGAGACCCAGTACTTC
CASSQDGRRGAPETQYF
>TRBD1|TRBV13|TRBJ1-1|once
TGTGCCAGCAGCACCCGACAGGGTATGAACACTGAAGCTTTCTTT
CASSTRQGMNTEAFF
>TRBD1|TRBV4-1|TRBJ1-2|few
TGCGCCAGCAGCCAAGATAGGGGACAGAACTATGGCTACACCTTC
CASSQDRGQNYGYTF
>TRBD2|TRBV15|TRBJ2-3|-
TGTGCCACCAGCGGGGGGACTAGCGGAAGCACAGATACGCAGTATTTT
CATSGGTSGSTDTQYF
>-|TRBV6-5|TRBJ1-2|-
TGTGCCAGCACCCTACCGGACAGCAGAAACTATGGCTACACCTTC
CASTLPDSRNYGYTF
>TRBD2|TRBV5-6|TRBJ2-2|-
TGTGCCAGCAGCTCTGGACTAGCGGGGGCGACCGGGGAGCTGTTTTTT
CASSSGLAGATGELFF
>-|TRBV7-2|TRBJ1-2|-
TGTGCCAGCAGCTCCTTTGGGACTCACTATGGCTACACCTTC
CASSSFGTHYGYTF
>-|TRBV11-2|TRBJ2-5|-
TGTGCCAGCAGCTGGGGACTTCAAGAGACCCAGTACTTC
CASSWGLQETQYF
>-|TRBV30|TRBJ2-5|-
TGTGCCTGGGCGCAGGACAGTCTCATAGAGACCCAGTACTTC
CAWAQDSLIETQYF
>-|TRBV28|TRBJ2-1|-
TGTGCCAGCAGTTTGACCGGGAACGCCTACAATGAGCAGTTCTTC
CASSLTGNAYNEQFF
>TRBD1|TRBV7-2|TRBJ2-1|-
TGTGCCAGCAGCTCCATCGGGACAGGGGGCTACCATGAGCAGTTCTTC
CASSSIGTGGYHEQFF
>-|TRBV5-1|TRBJ1-5|-
TGCGCCAGCAGCCCACAAGACAGAAATCAGCCCCAGCATTTT
CASSPQDRNQPQHF
>-|TRBV3-1/TRBV3-2|TRBJ2-3|-
TGTGCCAGCAGCCCGGGGGCAGATACGCAGTATTTT
CASSPGADTQYF
>-|TRBV19|TRBJ2-2|-
TGTGCCAGCGTCAGGGACACCGGGGAGCTGTTTTTT
CASVRDTGELFF
>-|TRBV7-8|TRBJ1-2|-
TGTGCCAGCAGCTGGTCCGAGACAGAAGATGGCTACACCTTC
CASSWSETEDGYTF
>-|TRBV18|TRBJ2-2|-
TGTGCCAGCTCACCCGAGCGGAACACCGGGGAGCTGTTTTTT
CASSPERNTGELFF
>-|TRBV27|TRBJ1-2|-
TGTGCCAGCAGTTTAGTAGCAGGGTTTGGCTACACCTTC
CASSLVAGFGYTF
>TRBD1|TRBV6-5|TRBJ2-2|-
TGTGCCAGCAGTTACGAGACAGGGGTCCCCGGGGAGCTGTTTTTT
CASSYETGVPGELFF
>-|TRBV19|TRBJ1-4|-
TGTGCCAGTAGTATAGGCTGGCCCCCGGAAAAACTGTTTTTT
CASSIGWPPEKLFF
>-|TRBV10-3|TRBJ1-2|-
TGTGCCATCAGTGAGAGGGGGTCATTTATCTATGGCTACACCTTC
CAISERGSFIYGYTF
>TRBD1|TRBV5-1|TRBJ1-4|-
TGCGCCAGCAGCTCCCGGGACAGGGGGCTAGCTAATGAAAAACTGTTTTTT
CASSSRDRGLANEKLFF
>TRBD2|TRBV6-2/TRBV6-3|TRBJ2-5|-
TGTGCCAGCAGTCTCCGGACTAGCGGGAGGGGAAAGACCCAGTACTTC
CASSLRTSGRGKTQYF
>-|TRBV5-5|TRBJ1-3|once
TGTGCCAGCAGCCCCCAGGTTTTCTCTGGAAACACCATATATTTT
CASSPQVFSGNTIYF
>TRBD2|TRBV11-3|TRBJ2-5|-
TGTGCCAGCAGCCGCGGGAGGGCCCAAGAGACCCAGTACTTC
CASSRGRAQETQYF
>TRBD1|TRBV11-2|TRBJ2-3|-
TGTGCCAGCAGCTCCAGGGGGCTGAGGGAAGATACGCAGTATTTT
CASSSRGLREDTQYF
>-|TRBV7-9|TRBJ1-4|few
TGTGCCAGCAGCACAAGCGGAGCAACTAATGAAAAACTGTTTTTT
CASSTSGATNEKLFF
>-|TRBV13|TRBJ2-1|few
TGTGCCAGCAGCTTAGGCCCGGGGTCCTACAATGAGCAGTTCTTC
CASSLGPGSYNEQFF
>-|TRBV4-3|TRBJ1-5|once
TGCGCCAGCAGCCTCGGGTACGCCAGCAATCAGCCCCAGCATTTT
CASSLGYASNQPQHF
>TRBD2|TRBV4-1|TRBJ2-2|once
TGCGCCAGCAGCCAACGGGGGACTACCCCGATCGGGGAGCTGTTTTTT
CASSQRGTTPIGELFF
>TRBD2|TRBV7-2|TRBJ2-1|-
TGTGCCAGCAGCTTAGCGAGCGGGGGGACCTACAATGAGCAGTTCTTC
CASSLASGGTYNEQFF
>-|TRBV6-5|TRBJ1-3|-
TGTGCCAGCACCTTAAGATGGAGCTCTGGAAACACCATATATTTT
CASTLRWSSGNTIYF
>TRBD1|TRBV2|TRBJ2-3|few
TGTGCCAGCAGTGGGACAGGGACAGATACGCAGTATTTT
CASSGTGTDTQYF
>TRBD1|TRBV30|TRBJ1-2|-
TGTGCCTGGAGTGTACTCCAGGGGGGAGGCTACACCTTC
CAWSVLQGGGYTF
>-|TRBV4-3|TRBJ1-5|-
TGCGCCAGCAGCCAAGATAGAGGCCGGCAGCCCCAGCATTTT
CASSQDRGRQPQHF
>TRBD2|TRBV7-2|TRBJ2-3|-
TGTGCCAGCAGCTTAGCCTCGACTAGCCATACAGATACGCAGTATTTT
CASSLASTSHTDTQYF
>-|TRBV25-1|TRBJ1-3|-
TGTGCCAGCAGTGATGGAGTTTTCTCTGGAAACACCATATATTTT
CASSDGVFSGNTIYF
>TRBD1|TRBV5-8|TRBJ2-2|-
TGTGCCAGCAGCTTGGCTTGGGGACAGGGAGCCTCCTACCAGACCGGGGAGCTGTTTTTT
CASSLAWGQGASYQTGELFF
>-|TRBV5-4|TRBJ1-3|few
TGTGCCAGCAGCCAAAATACAGACAACTCTGGAAACACCATATATTTT
CASSQNTDNSGNTIYF
>TRBD1|TRBV6-5|TRBJ2-1|-
TGTGCCAGCAGACGGGGACAGGGCTCCTACAATGAGCAGTTCTTC
CASRRGQGSYNEQFF
>-|TRBV5-1|TRBJ1-2|-
TGCGCCAGCAGCTTGGGGGGCGCCAAAAGTTATGGCTACACCTTC
CASSLGGAKSYGYTF
>TRBD1|TRBV9|TRBJ2-3|-
TGTGCCAGCAGCGTAGTCGGACAGGGCGCAGATACGCAGTATTTT
CASSVVGQGADTQYF
>TRBD1|TRBV19|TRBJ1-1|-
TGTGCCAGTAGTATAGATACGAGCTCCGGGACAGGGAGGAACACTGAAGCTTTCTTT
CASSIDTSSGTGRNTEAFF
>-|TRBV7-2|TRBJ2-1|-
TGTGCCAGCAGCTTAGGAGGGGGGGGCTCCTACAATGAGCAGTTCTTC
CASSLGGGGSYNEQFF
>TRBD1|TRBV7-9|TRBJ1-1|-
TGTGCCAGCAGCGAGCCGGGACAGGGCCCTGAAGCTTTCTTT
CASSEPGQGPEAFF